This T cell receptor (beta chain) was recovered during a study of PD-1 blockade in classical Hodgkin lymphoma. About this clone: What it recognizes is unknown.

Study-level findings and limits: TCR diversity in CD4+, not CD8+, cells rose significantly by C4D1. Any patient who commenced nivolumab under 1 year after ASCT was excluded.

Noted time point: cycle 4 day 1 (C4D1), after 6 weeks of nivolumab. All the patients suffered relapse after autologous stem cell transplantation, and brentuximab vedotin exposure differed. Between the trimmed V and J ends, which lost 0 bases and 4 bases, there was a span of 12 bases. Germline-derived CDR1 and CDR2 are MNHNY and SVGAGI (reference sequence). The length of the CDR3 is 15 residues. Measured with immunoSEQ multiplex PCR; TCRdb has only the in-frame clones, and not every one. The table has tens of thousands of clones, about four fifths seen once. The sequenced sample was peripheral blood mononuclear cells (PBMCs), obtained before the fourth cycle of nivolumab. The chain combines TRBV6-6 with TRBJ2-5, with a tentative D call TRBD1 (6 bases). The sequence was obtained from a human donor with classical Hodgkin lymphoma. This CDR3 reads CASSYSIVGGETQYF. In DNA form, the CDR3 reads TGTGCCAGCAGTTACTCGATCGTAGGGGGAGAGACCCAGTACTTC.